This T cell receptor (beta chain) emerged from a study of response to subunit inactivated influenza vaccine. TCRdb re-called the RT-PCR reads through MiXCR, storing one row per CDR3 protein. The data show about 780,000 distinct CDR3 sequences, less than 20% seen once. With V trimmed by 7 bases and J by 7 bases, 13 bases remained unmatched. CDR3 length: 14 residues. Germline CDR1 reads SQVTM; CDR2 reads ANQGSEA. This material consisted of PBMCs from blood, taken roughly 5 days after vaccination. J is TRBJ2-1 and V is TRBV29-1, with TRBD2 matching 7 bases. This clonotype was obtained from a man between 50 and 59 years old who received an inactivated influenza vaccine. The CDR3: CSATSGIKGNEQFF. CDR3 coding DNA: TGCAGCGCCACCAGCGGGATAAAGGGAAATGAGCAGTTCTTC.